The 10 T cell receptor beta chains reported below all come from one sample, sequenced in a study of T cells in Graves' hyperthyroidism and ophthalmopathy. The investigators amplified TCR beta CDR3 regions from RNA transcripts. When the TCR CDR3 underwent first-round RT-PCR, the HTBI primer set was used. TCRdb re-called the multiplex PCR reads through MiXCR, storing one row per CDR3 protein. This repertoire shows about 760,000 distinct CDR3 sequences, roughly a third found once; its top ten account for around a third. Source material: blood. Receptor source: a woman aged 40-49 years with Graves' hyperthyroidism.

The V and J genes are TRBV7-9 and TRBJ1-1, with D tentatively TRBD1 (5 bases). Trimming cost V 5 bases and J 0 bases, with 13 bases left between them. This CDR3 has 15 amino acids. CDR1 is SEHNR and CDR2 is FQNEAQ in the germline V gene (reference sequence). The CDR3: CASSAGPAMNTEAFF. CDR3 coding DNA: TGTGCCAGCAGCGCAGGGCCCGCTATGAACACTGAAGCTTTCTTT.

This clonotype was seen repeatedly, ten times or more. The chain uses TRBV7-9 and TRBJ2-7; the D gene could be TRBD1 or TRBD2 (5 bases each). Trimming left V 5 bases short and J 2 bases short, with 16 bases between. The CDR3 consists of 15 residues. CDR1 is SEHNR and CDR2 is FQNEAQ in the germline V gene (reference sequence). CDR3 in amino acids: CASSRVGTKTYEQYF. The CDR3 DNA sequence: TGTGCCAGCAGCCGCGTAGGGACGAAGACCTACGAGCAGTACTTC.

This clonotype was counted ten times or more. This chain links TRBV7-9 with TRBJ2-7; a weak D match, TRBD2 (5 bases). CDR3 length equals 14 residues. Trimming shortened V by 4 bases and J by 1 base, and 11 bases separated the two germline ends. Germline V gives CDR1 SEHNR, CDR2 FQNEAQ (reference sequence). Here the CDR3 DNA reads TGTGCCAGCAGCTCACAGACGGGATCCTACGAGCAGTACTTC. It yields the protein CASSSQTGSYEQYF.

V gene TRBV4-3 combines with J gene TRBJ2-5; D might be TRBD2 (5 bases). The CDR3 is 15 residues long. Germline lookup yields CDR1 LGHNA and CDR2 YSLEER. The V and J ends lost 2 bases and 2 bases respectively, with 12 bases between them. The CDR3 sequence: CASSQTRGRQETQYF. In DNA form, the CDR3 reads TGCGCCAGCAGCCAAACCCGGGGTAGACAAGAGACCCAGTACTTC.

The rearrangement links TRBV2 to TRBJ2-5, with unresolved D. Trimming left V 6 bases short and J 5 bases short, with 13 bases between. There are 13 residues in the CDR3. CDR1 SNHLY and CDR2 FYNNEI come from the germline V gene. The DNA for the CDR3 is TGTGCCAGCAGGGGGATCGAGGCGGAGACCCAGTACTTC. As protein: CASRGIEAETQYF.

This clonotype has a count of ten or more. The CDR3: CASTPAAPQSGYTF. CDR3 DNA sequence: TGTGCCAGTACCCCGGCCGCACCTCAGTCCGGCTACACCTTC. The J gene is TRBJ1-2, the V gene TRBV19, with D unclear. The V gene's germline CDR1 is LNHDA and CDR2 SQIVND (reference sequence). The CDR3 is 14 amino acids. The V gene lost 7 bases and the J gene lost 8 bases, with 20 bases spanning the gap.

The J gene is TRBJ1-2, the V gene TRBV7-2, with TRBD1 identical over 8 bases. Germline assignment: CDR1 SGHTA and CDR2 FQGNSA. The trim removed 6 bases at V and 3 bases at J, leaving 9 bases unmatched. This CDR3 has 15 amino acids. The CDR3 bases are TGTGCCAGCAGTGAGCAAGACAGGGGACACTATGGCTACACCTTC. Translation: CASSEQDRGHYGYTF.

This clonotype was observed many times. V usage is TRBV19 and J usage is TRBJ1-5, with TRBD1 as a possible D gene (5 bases). This CDR3 has 16 residues. The V and J ends lost 9 bases and 0 bases respectively, with 18 bases between them. Germline CDR1 LNHDA, CDR2 SQIVND (reference sequence). CDR3 in amino acids: CASEAAGQSSNQPQHF. Here the CDR3 DNA reads TGTGCCAGCGAAGCTGCAGGACAAAGTAGCAATCAGCCCCAGCATTTT. The whole variable domain, remainder taken from reference TRBV19 and TRBJ1-5, is DGGITQSPKYLFRKEGQNVTLSCEQNLNHDAMYWYRQDPGQGLRLIYYSQIVNDFQKGDIAEGYSVSREKKESFPLTVTSAQKNPTAFYLCASEAAGQSSNQPQHFGDGTRLSIL.

The chain is built from TRBV4-1 and TRBJ1-1; D remains unclear. Germline V gives CDR1 MGHRA, CDR2 YSYEKL. Deletions cut 3 bases from V and 5 bases from J, with 10 bases between. CDR3 length equals 13 residues. The CDR3 loop is CASSHLGGTEAFF. CDR3 in DNA: TGCGCCAGCAGCCACTTAGGTGGAACTGAAGCTTTCTTT.

This chain uses TRBV5-1 with TRBJ2-7; TRBD1 aligns across 7 bases. Germline-derived CDR1 and CDR2 are SGHRS and YFSETQ. The CDR3 spans 15 residues. V was clipped by 7 bases and J by 0 bases; unmatched bases: 10. The CDR3 is CASSEQGLSSYEQYF. DNA of the CDR3: TGCGCCAGCTCCGAACAGGGGCTGAGCTCCTACGAGCAGTACTTC. Full variable domain (outside the CDR3, taken from reference TRBV5-1 and TRBJ2-7): KAGVTQTPRYLIKTRGQQVTLSCSPISGHRSVSWYQQTPGQGLQFLFEYFSETQRNKGNFPGRFSGRQFSNSRSEMNVSTLELGDSALYLCASSEQGLSSYEQYFGPGTRLTVT.